This T cell receptor (beta chain) was profiled in a study of molecular identifiers for immune sequencing clone quantification. Whole-study results and caveats: Whereas naive cells kept under 1% of molecules in clones above 20 RNA copies, such clones held over 97% in effectors.

Libraries used about 19,000 to 1,100,000 sorted naive CD8 T cells and 10%, 30% or 50% RNA input. Naive CD8 T cells were picked out by sorting for CD8+CD4-CCR7+CD45RA+. Germline CDR1 and CDR2: GTSNPN and SVGIG (reference sequence). J gave up 2 bases and V 5 bases, and 5 bases lay outside the gene matches. CDR3 size: 13 residues. A word on this clonotype: Its specificity is not known.

Bulk TCR libraries were made with methods that had been previously described and with listed TCR primers. TCRdb itself ran the PCR reads through MiXCR, one entry per CDR3 protein. This sample has hundreds of thousands of distinct CDR3 sequences, with 25% found just once. V and J are TRBV30 and TRBJ1-2; 7 bases fit TRBD1. This receptor was taken from a human donor in good health. Some libraries in this study had Jurkat cell RNA spiked in. Material for sequencing was naive CD8+ T cells from blood, with Jurkat cell RNA spiked in. The subset is: FACS-sorted CD8+CD4-CCR7+CD45RA+ naive T cells. As DNA, the CDR3 is TGTGCCTGGGATGACAGGGACAACTATGGCTACACCTTC. Its translation: CAWDDRDNYGYTF.